Presented here are 29 T cell receptor beta chains from one specimen sequenced in a study of shared clonotypes between healthy human individuals. Here immunoSEQ multiplex PCR was the method, and the copy in TCRdb shows in-frame clones only, minus some. The table includes roughly 410,000 clones, around 96% detected once. Material for sequencing was memory CD8+ T cells sorted from blood. Subset of the sample: CD45RO+ cells pooled with CCR7-negative TemRA cells. All receptors derive from a young man in good health.

The rearrangement uses TRBV28 and TRBJ2-7; D unclear. Trimming took off 1 base at V and 3 bases at J, with 4 bases between the two ends. Germline-derived CDR1 and CDR2 are MDHEN and SYDVKM. The CDR3 contains 12 residues. The CDR3 coding sequence is TGTGCCAGCAGTTTATTTGGCTACGAGCAGTACTTC. Protein: CASSLFGYEQYF.

The chain is built from TRBV30 and TRBJ1-1; D might be TRBD1 (6 bases). V lost 7 bases and J lost 0, with 12 bases in between. This CDR3 comprises 13 residues. Looked up from germline, CDR1 is GTSNPN and CDR2 is SVGIG (reference sequence). CDR3 DNA sequence: TGTGCCTCAAATGGGGACATGAACACTGAAGCTTTCTTT. Residues: CASNGDMNTEAFF. Using reference TRBV30 and TRBJ1-1 for the parts outside the CDR3, the full variable domain is SQTIHQWPATLVQPVGSPLSLECTVEGTSNPNLYWYRQAAGRGLQLLFYSVGIGQISSEVPQNLSASRPQDRQFILSSKKLLLSDSGFYLCASNGDMNTEAFFGQGTRLTVV.

The chain links TRBV6-5 to TRBJ1-1, with 8 positions matching TRBD1. CDR1 is MNHEY and CDR2 is SVGAGI in the germline V gene. There are 12 residues in the CDR3. V was pared by 6 bases and J by 4 bases, with 1 base of the junction left unmatched. The CDR3 loop is CASRQGGTEAFF. Written as DNA, the CDR3 is TGTGCCAGCAGACAGGGGGGCACTGAAGCTTTCTTT.

The chain joins TRBV30 to TRBJ2-5, with 10 bases that match TRBD1. Germline CDR1 and CDR2: GTSNPN and SVGIG (reference sequence). The CDR3 has 12 residues. V lost 5 bases, J lost 4 bases, and 1 base stayed unmatched. CDR3 region: CAWDRGRETQYF. The CDR3 region has the DNA TGTGCCTGGGACAGGGGGCGAGAGACCCAGTACTTC. Full variable domain (remainder filled in from reference TRBV30 and TRBJ2-5): SQTIHQWPATLVQPVGSPLSLECTVEGTSNPNLYWYRQAAGRGLQLLFYSVGIGQISSEVPQNLSASRPQDRQFILSSKKLLLSDSGFYLCAWDRGRETQYFGPGTRLLVL.

This chain links TRBV5-4 with TRBJ2-3; no reliable D call. The germline V and J ends were trimmed by 3 bases and 6 bases, with 17 bases remaining between them. CDR3 length: 15 residues. CDR1 and CDR2 (germline): SGHNT, YYREEE (reference sequence). Written as DNA, the CDR3 is TGTGCCAGCAGCTCCCCAAACACAAACCAGGATACGCAGTATTTT. Translation: CASSSPNTNQDTQYF.

The chain has TRBV27 and TRBJ2-7; 9 bases fit TRBD1. This CDR3 is built from 14 residues. V dropped 8 bases and J dropped 3; count of bases not matched to a gene: 8. CDR1 is MNHEY and CDR2 is SMNVEV in the germline V gene (reference sequence). The CDR3 spells CASGQQGAFYEQYF. The DNA of the CDR3 is TGTGCCAGCGGGCAACAGGGGGCGTTCTACGAGCAGTACTTC.

In its sample, this clone was seen once. The chain employs TRBV5-1 and TRBJ2-5, with D maybe TRBD1 (5 bases). The CDR3 spans 14 residues. V was shortened by 1 base and J by 1 base, with 8 bases between the two germline ends. The germline V gene encodes CDR1 SGHRS and CDR2 YFSETQ. The chain's CDR3 is CASSLRQTQETQYF. The CDR3 DNA reads TGCGCCAGCAGCTTGAGACAGACCCAAGAGACCCAGTACTTC.

The CDR3 region has the DNA TGTGCCAGCTCGCCCTTATTGACAGGGAACACCGGGGAGCTGTTTTTT. Translation: CASSPLLTGNTGELFF. The chain employs TRBV18 and TRBJ2-2; D is possibly TRBD1 (6 bases). The CDR3 length is 16 residues. V was trimmed by 6 bases and J by 1 base, leaving 15 bases between them. Looked up from germline, CDR1 is KGHSH and CDR2 is LQKENI.

The genes are TRBV6-6 and TRBJ2-1, with D uncertain. V shed 3 bases and J shed 0 bases, with 9 bases lying between them. CDR1 is MNHNY and CDR2 is SVGAGI in the germline V gene (reference sequence). This CDR3 has 15 residues. DNA for the CDR3: TGTGCCAGCAGTTATTCCCTTAGCTCCTACAATGAGCAGTTCTTC. This codes for CASSYSLSSYNEQFF.

Concerning this clone: Other DNA sequences within the sample encode an identical CDR3. The V and J genes are TRBV13 and TRBJ2-7; 9 nucleotides line up with TRBD1. The CDR3 runs 14 residues. Germline CDR1 reads PRHDT; CDR2 reads FYEKMQ (reference sequence). The trim removed 5 bases at V and 1 base at J, leaving 3 bases unmatched. The CDR3 is CASSPGQGSYEQYF. CDR3 bases: TGTGCCAGCAGCCCGGGACAGGGTTCCTACGAGCAGTACTTC.

CDR3 residues: CASSYTRGVDTQYF. In DNA form, the CDR3 reads TGTGCCAGCAGTTACACCCGCGGGGTAGATACGCAGTATTTT. V and J are TRBV6-5 and TRBJ2-3; tentatively, D is TRBD2 (6 bases). Trimming shortened V by 2 bases and J by 5 bases, and 11 bases separated the two germline ends. The CDR3 loop spans 14 amino acids. Germline CDR1 MNHEY, CDR2 SVGAGI.

The chain links TRBV28 to TRBJ2-6; either TRBD1 or TRBD2 may supply D (7 bases each). The V gene's germline CDR1 is MDHEN and CDR2 SYDVKM. Trimming removed 6 bases from V and 1 base from J, with 25 bases in between. The CDR3 extends over 20 amino acids. CDR3 region: CASSSHLTSARGSGANVLTF. The CDR3 region has the DNA TGTGCCAGCAGCTCCCATCTTACTAGCGCCAGGGGGTCTGGGGCCAACGTCCTGACTTTC.

The V gene is TRBV7-8, the J gene TRBJ2-2; 12 bases are a match to TRBD1. Germline V gene sequence: CDR1 SGHVS, CDR2 FQNEAQ. There are 15 residues in the CDR3. The CDR3 protein is CATYGGQGAIGELFF. In nucleotides, the CDR3 is TGTGCAACTTACGGGGGACAGGGGGCCATCGGGGAGCTGTTTTTT.

The CDR3 nucleotides are TGTGCTAGTGGTTTGCTAACGTCAGGTGACGAGCAGTACTTC. Protein: CASGLLTSGDEQYF. This rearrangement joins TRBV12-5 to TRBJ2-7; D unresolved. Germline V gene lookup returns CDR1 LGHNT and CDR2 FRNRAP. The CDR3 is made up of 14 amino acids. Trimming left V 2 bases short and J 5 bases short, with 13 bases between.

The sample holds one count of this clone. The chain joins TRBV9 to TRBJ2-7; 13 positions agree with TRBD2. The CDR3 runs 15 residues. Germline CDR1 is SGDLS and CDR2 is YYNGEE. J lost 5 bases, V lost 3 bases, and 5 bases had no gene match. CDR3 sequence reads: CASSGGLAGLNEQYF. The CDR3 DNA is TGTGCCAGCAGCGGGGGACTAGCGGGACTAAACGAGCAGTACTTC. The whole variable domain, remainder taken from reference TRBV9 and TRBJ2-7, is DSGVTQTPKHLITATGQRVTLRCSPRSGDLSVYWYQQSLDQGLQFLIQYYNGEERAKGNILERFSAQQFPDLHSELNLSSLELGDSALYFCASSGGLAGLNEQYFGPGTRLTVT.

The chain links TRBV2 to TRBJ2-3, with TRBD2 identical over 14 bases. The CDR3 is 16 amino acids. Trimming took 5 bases from V and 3 from J; bases not matched to a gene: 4. Germline CDR1 and CDR2: SNHLY and FYNNEI. The CDR3 loop is CASSRLAGGGTDTQYF. The CDR3 nucleotides are TGTGCCAGCAGTCGACTAGCGGGAGGGGGGACAGATACGCAGTATTTT. Based on the CDR3 plus reference TRBV2 and TRBJ2-3, the full variable domain is EPEVTQTPSHQVTQMGQEVILRCVPISNHLYFYWYRQILGQKVEFLVSFYNNEISEKSEIFDDQFSVERPDGSNFTLKIRSTKLEDSAMYFCASSRLAGGGTDTQYFGPGTRLTVL.

This clone occurred once. V gene TRBV7-2 combines with J gene TRBJ2-5; the D is unclear. V lost 5 bases and J 5 bases, leaving 9 bases between the germline ends. CDR3 length equals 12 residues. Germline lookup yields CDR1 SGHTA and CDR2 FQGNSA. The CDR3 coding sequence is TGTGCCAGCAGCCCATCTTTGGAGACCCAGTACTTC. As protein: CASSPSLETQYF.

The rearrangement joins TRBV7-2 to TRBJ2-7, with 11 positions matching TRBD2. V shed 6 bases, J shed 2 bases, and the junction held 6 bases outside the gene matches. The germline V gene has CDR1 SGHTA and CDR2 FQGNSA. The CDR3 sequence is 15 residues long. The CDR3 DNA is TGTGCCAGCAGTCCCGGGACTAGCGGACCCTACGAGCAGTACTTC. Residues: CASSPGTSGPYEQYF.

The gene calls are TRBV6-5 and TRBJ2-7; D possibly corresponds to TRBD1 (6 bases). Deletions cut 0 bases from V and 3 bases from J, with 15 bases between. Germline values: CDR1 MNHEY, CDR2 SVGAGI. This CDR3 comprises 16 residues. The CDR3 DNA is TGTGCCAGCAGTTACTCGCTTTCAGGGGCAGGCTACGAGCAGTACTTC. Translation: CASSYSLSGAGYEQYF.

The chain uses TRBV28 and TRBJ2-2; 13 nucleotides line up with TRBD2. With V trimmed by 2 bases and J by 1 base, 10 bases remained unmatched. The CDR3 contains 20 residues. Germline CDR1 MDHEN, CDR2 SYDVKM. The CDR3 is CASSLRGPGLAGLNTGELFF. CDR3 nucleotide sequence: TGTGCCAGCAGTTTACGCGGTCCGGGACTAGCGGGACTGAACACCGGGGAGCTGTTTTTT.

The chain recombines TRBV30 with TRBJ2-3, with no clear D. Germline V gene lookup returns CDR1 GTSNPN and CDR2 SVGIG (reference sequence). CDR3 length equals 15 residues. Deletions cut 0 bases from V and 0 bases from J, with 10 bases between. The CDR3 DNA reads TGTGCCTGGAGTGTCCCCCCTCCTAGCACAGATACGCAGTATTTT. Its translation is CAWSVPPPSTDTQYF.

The chain recombines TRBV5-4 with TRBJ2-7; the match to TRBD2 covers 8 bases. The ends lost 5 bases at V and 3 bases at J; junction bases unmatched: 10. Germline values: CDR1 SGHNT, CDR2 YYREEE (reference sequence). The CDR3 consists of 15 residues. The CDR3 loop reads CASSSRGGDLYEQYF. CDR3 nucleotide sequence: TGTGCCAGCAGTTCTCGGGGGGGGGACCTCTACGAGCAGTACTTC.

The chain combines TRBV11-1 with TRBJ2-5; TRBD2 aligns across 7 bases. CDR3 length equals 15 residues. Germline V gene lookup returns CDR1 SGHAT and CDR2 FQDESV (reference sequence). V was pared by 2 bases and J by 1 base, with 4 bases of the junction left unmatched. The CDR3 loop is CASSLLGLGQETQYF. DNA for the CDR3: TGTGCCAGCAGCTTACTCGGACTAGGCCAAGAGACCCAGTACTTC.

The rearrangement uses TRBV19 and TRBJ2-2, with D possibly matching TRBD1 (5 bases). The CDR3 totals 14 residues. Trimming cost V 4 bases and J 5 bases, with 11 bases left between them. Germline V gene data show CDR1 as LNHDA and CDR2 as SQIVND (reference sequence). The CDR3 sequence is CASSTRQRTGELFF. CDR3 nucleotide sequence: TGTGCCAGTAGTACCCGACAGAGGACCGGGGAGCTGTTTTTT.

The chain uses TRBV5-4 and TRBJ2-2; D may be TRBD2 (7 bases). The CDR3 runs 15 residues. Germline assignment: CDR1 SGHNT and CDR2 YYREEE (reference sequence). V gave up 0 bases and J gave up 5 bases, with 11 bases separating them. Here the CDR3 reads CASSLGTRGTGELFF. CDR3 bases: TGTGCCAGCAGCTTGGGGACTAGGGGGACCGGGGAGCTGTTTTTT.

CDR3 region: CASSQNGYTF. In DNA, the CDR3 is TGTGCCAGCAGCCAGAATGGCTACACCTTC. J is TRBJ1-2 and V is TRBV7-3; D remains unclear. Trimming pared 5 bases from V and 6 bases from J, leaving 4 bases between. CDR1 and CDR2 (germline): SGHTA, FQGTGA. The CDR3 spans 10 residues.

This clone appeared once. The J gene is TRBJ2-2, the V gene TRBV27; no reliable D call. CDR3 length: 11 amino acids. The ends were cut back, 4 bases at V and 7 bases at J, with 4 bases in the middle. Looked up from germline, CDR1 is MNHEY and CDR2 is SMNVEV (reference sequence). As DNA, the CDR3 is TGTGCCAGCAGTTCAGGCGGGGAGCTGTTTTTT. Its translation is CASSSGGELFF.

This clone came up once. The V call is TRBV21-1, the J call TRBJ2-1; whether TRBD2, the table's D call, matches the DNA was not checked. TRBV21-1 is designated a pseudogene. The CDR3 contains 18 residues. CDR3 in DNA: TGTGCCAGCAGCAAAGGGTTATTACTAGCGGGACCCAACAATGAGCAGTTCTTC. Its protein is CASSKGLLLAGPNNEQFF.

The chain is built from TRBV4-1 and TRBJ2-1, with a tentative D call TRBD2 (6 bases). Trimming stripped 0 bases from V and 0 bases from J, with 9 bases between. From germline, CDR1 is MGHRA and CDR2 YSYEKL. The CDR3 has 16 amino acids. The CDR3 loop reads CASSQDGTFSYNEQFF. In DNA, the CDR3 is TGCGCCAGCAGCCAAGATGGGACTTTCTCCTACAATGAGCAGTTCTTC.